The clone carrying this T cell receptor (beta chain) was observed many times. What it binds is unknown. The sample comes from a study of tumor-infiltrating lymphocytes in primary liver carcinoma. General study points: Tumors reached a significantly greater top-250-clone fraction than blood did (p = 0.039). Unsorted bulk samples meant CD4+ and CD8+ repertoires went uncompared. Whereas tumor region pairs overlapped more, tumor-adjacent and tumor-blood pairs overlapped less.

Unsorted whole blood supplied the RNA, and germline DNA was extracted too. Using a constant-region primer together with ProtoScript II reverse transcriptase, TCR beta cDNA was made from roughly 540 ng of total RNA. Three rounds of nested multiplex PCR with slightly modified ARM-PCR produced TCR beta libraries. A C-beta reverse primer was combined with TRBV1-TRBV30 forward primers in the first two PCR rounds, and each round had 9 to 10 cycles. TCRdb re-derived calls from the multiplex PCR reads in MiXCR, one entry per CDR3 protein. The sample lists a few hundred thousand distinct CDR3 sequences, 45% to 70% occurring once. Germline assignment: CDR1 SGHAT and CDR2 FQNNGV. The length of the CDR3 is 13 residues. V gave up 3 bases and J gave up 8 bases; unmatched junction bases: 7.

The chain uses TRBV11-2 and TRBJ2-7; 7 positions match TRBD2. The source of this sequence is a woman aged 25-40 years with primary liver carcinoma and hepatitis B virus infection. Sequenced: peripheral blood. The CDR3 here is CASSLGTTSKQYF. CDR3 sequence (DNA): TGTGCCAGCAGCTTGGGGACTACCTCCAAGCAGTACTTC.